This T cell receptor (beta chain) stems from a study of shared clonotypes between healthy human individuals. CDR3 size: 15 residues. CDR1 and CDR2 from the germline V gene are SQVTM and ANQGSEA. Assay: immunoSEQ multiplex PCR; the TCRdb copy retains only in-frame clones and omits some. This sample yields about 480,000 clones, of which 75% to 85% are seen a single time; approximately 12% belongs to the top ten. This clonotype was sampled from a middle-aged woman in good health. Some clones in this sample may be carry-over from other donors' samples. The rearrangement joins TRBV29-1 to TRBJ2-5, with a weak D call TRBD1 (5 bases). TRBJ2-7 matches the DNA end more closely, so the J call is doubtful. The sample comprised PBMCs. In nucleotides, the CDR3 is TGCAGCGTTGAAAGGGTAGGGGCCGCCTCCTACGAGCAGTACTTC. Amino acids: CSVERVGAASYEQYF.